This TCR beta chain was captured in a study of shared clonotypes between healthy human individuals. Trimming shortened V by 6 bases and J by 3 bases, and 12 bases separated the two germline ends. CDR3 length equals 13 residues. Germline CDR1 is LNHDA and CDR2 is SQIVND (reference sequence). In the case of this clone: In the same sample, other DNA sequences code for this CDR3.

Per sorted-subset replicate PCR, input was around 200 ng DNA, representing around 30,000 T cell genomes. Produced via immunoSEQ multiplex PCR; TCRdb's table is partial and in-frame only. The sample includes some 1 million clones, 75% of them seen just once. The chain links TRBV19 to TRBJ2-7, with a weak D call TRBD2 (6 bases). The sequence was collected from a man between 18 and 35 years old in good health. What was sequenced was memory CD4+ T cells sorted from blood. Subset given: CD45RA-negative fraction. The CDR3, as DNA: TGTGCCAGTAGACAGACGGGGGTCTACGAGCAGTACTTC. Translating it yields CASRQTGVYEQYF.